This TCR beta chain was found in a study of blood T cell repertoires in COVID-19. Germline V gene data show CDR1 as SGHRS and CDR2 as YFSETQ. Trimming shortened V by 3 bases and J by 4 bases, and 19 bases separated the two germline ends. The CDR3 covers 17 residues. In the source study's methods: Reference gene primer amplification yielded estimated nucleated cell counts. Clones were read by immunoSEQ multiplex PCR, and TCRdb kept only the in-frame ones, dropping some. V, J and clone size reflect that table, while D and trimming were determined from the DNA. Of some 50,000 clones detected, around 83% appear once; the ten largest clones hold around 6%.

The genes are TRBV5-1 and TRBJ2-2, with D perhaps TRBD2 (6 bases). The sample consisted of peripheral blood. This TCR was recovered from a woman older than 75 with acute or convalescent COVID-19. CDR3 in DNA: TGCGCCAGCAGCTATAACACGGGACTCGGAGGCACCGGGGAGCTGTTTTTT. Its protein is CASSYNTGLGGTGELFF.